This T cell receptor (beta chain) was recovered during a study of CD8 T cells in Susac syndrome. The wider study: Patients with Susac syndrome were, at the time of blood collection, therapy-naive, maintained on corticosteroids, or maintained on intravenous immunoglobulin alone. General observations from the study: By the study's own acknowledgment, its TCR sequencing and HLA analysis included relatively few individuals.

Of note for this clonotype: What it binds is not known.

Sequencing of TCR beta was performed on blood CD8+ T cells and on blood CD4+ T cells. Patients with Susac syndrome showed fulfilment of recently defined diagnostic criteria for definite or probable disease. RNA in amounts of about 0.45 to 1 ug was reverse transcribed with random hexamers. TCRdb itself ran the immunoSEQ multiplex PCR reads through MiXCR, one entry per CDR3 protein. The sample holds under 200,000 distinct CDR3 sequences; approximately 95% are singletons and the top ten take around 0.13%. The germline gives CDR1 MDHEN, CDR2 SYDVKM. Trimming took off 2 bases at V and 0 bases at J, with 11 bases between the two ends. The CDR3 is made up of 16 amino acids.

The chain carries TRBV28 and TRBJ2-1; tentatively, D is TRBD2 (5 bases). The TCR comes from a human donor with Susac syndrome. The sample comprised CD4+ T cells from PBMCs. The CDR3 nucleotides are TGTGCCAGCAGTTTACCAGCGGCAAGCTCCTACAATGAGCAGTTCTTC. Protein sequence: CASSLPAASSYNEQFF.